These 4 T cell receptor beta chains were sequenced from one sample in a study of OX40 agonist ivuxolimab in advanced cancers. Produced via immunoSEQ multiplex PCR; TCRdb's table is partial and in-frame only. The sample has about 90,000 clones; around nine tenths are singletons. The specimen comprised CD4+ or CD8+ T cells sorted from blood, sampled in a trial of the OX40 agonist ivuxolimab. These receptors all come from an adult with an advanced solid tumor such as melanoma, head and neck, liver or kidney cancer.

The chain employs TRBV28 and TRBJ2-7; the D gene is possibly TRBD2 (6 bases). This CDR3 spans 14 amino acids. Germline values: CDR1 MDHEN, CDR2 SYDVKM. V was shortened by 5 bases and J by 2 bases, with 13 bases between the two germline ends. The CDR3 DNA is TGTGCCAGCAGTCCTGGTAAGCGGGCCTACGAGCAGTACTTC. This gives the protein CASSPGKRAYEQYF.

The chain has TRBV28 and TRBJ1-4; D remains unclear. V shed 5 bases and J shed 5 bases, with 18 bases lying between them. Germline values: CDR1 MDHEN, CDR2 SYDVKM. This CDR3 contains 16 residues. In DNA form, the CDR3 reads TGTGCCAGCAGTCCCCCCCGGGAGGTGGGGAATGAAAAACTGTTTTTT. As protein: CASSPPREVGNEKLFF.

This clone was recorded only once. For the CDR3, the DNA is TGTGCCAGCAGCCCTCTCGGGGCTCCTGGAAACACCATATATTTT. It translates to CASSPLGAPGNTIYF. The V call is TRBV9, the J call TRBJ1-3; possible D gene TRBD1, 5 bases. Trimming left V 4 bases short and J 2 bases short, with 13 bases between. Germline CDR1 is SGDLS and CDR2 is YYNGEE. The CDR3 loop spans 15 amino acids.

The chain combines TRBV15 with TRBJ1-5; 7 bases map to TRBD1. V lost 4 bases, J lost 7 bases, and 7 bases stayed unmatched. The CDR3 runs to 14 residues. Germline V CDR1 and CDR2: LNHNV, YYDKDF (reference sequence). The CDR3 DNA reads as TGTGCCACCAGCATTACAGGGGCGACCCAGCCCCAGCATTTT. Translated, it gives CATSITGATQPQHF.